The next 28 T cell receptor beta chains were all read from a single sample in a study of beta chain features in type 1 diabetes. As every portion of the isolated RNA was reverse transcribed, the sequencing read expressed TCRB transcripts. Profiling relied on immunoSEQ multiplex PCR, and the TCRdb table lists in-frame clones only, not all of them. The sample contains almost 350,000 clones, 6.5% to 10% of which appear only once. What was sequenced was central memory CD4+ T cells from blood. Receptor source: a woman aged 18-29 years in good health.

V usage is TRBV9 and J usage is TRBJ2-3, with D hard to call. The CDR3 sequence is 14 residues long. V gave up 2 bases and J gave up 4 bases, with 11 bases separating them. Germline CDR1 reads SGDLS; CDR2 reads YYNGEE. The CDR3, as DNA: TGTGCCAGCAGCGTTAGACTTGCCCCAGATACGCAGTATTTT. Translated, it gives CASSVRLAPDTQYF. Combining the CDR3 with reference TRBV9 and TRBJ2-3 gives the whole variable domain DSGVTQTPKHLITATGQRVTLRCSPRSGDLSVYWYQQSLDQGLQFLIQYYNGEERAKGNILERFSAQQFPDLHSELNLSSLELGDSALYFCASSVRLAPDTQYFGPGTRLTVL.

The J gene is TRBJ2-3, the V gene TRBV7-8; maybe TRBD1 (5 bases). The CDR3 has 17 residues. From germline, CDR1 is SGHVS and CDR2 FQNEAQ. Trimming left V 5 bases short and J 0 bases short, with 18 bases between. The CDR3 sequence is CASSPSGIYPSTDTQYF. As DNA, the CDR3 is TGTGCCAGCAGCCCATCAGGGATTTACCCGAGCACAGATACGCAGTATTTT.

The CDR3 DNA reads as TGTGCCAGCAGACGACAGGAGCAGTACTTC. Its translation: CASRRQEQYF. The genes are TRBV2 and TRBJ2-5, with D perhaps TRBD1 (6 bases). The germline gives CDR1 SNHLY, CDR2 FYNNEI. Trimming cost V 6 bases and J 11 bases, with 10 bases left between them. There are 10 residues in the CDR3.

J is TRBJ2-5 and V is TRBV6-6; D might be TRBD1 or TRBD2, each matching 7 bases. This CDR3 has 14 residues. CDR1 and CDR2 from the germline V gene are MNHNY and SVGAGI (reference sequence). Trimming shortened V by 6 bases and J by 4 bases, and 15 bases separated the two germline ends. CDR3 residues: CASSPRGGGETQYF. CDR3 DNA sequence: TGTGCCAGCAGCCCCAGGGGGGGTGGAGAGACCCAGTACTTC.

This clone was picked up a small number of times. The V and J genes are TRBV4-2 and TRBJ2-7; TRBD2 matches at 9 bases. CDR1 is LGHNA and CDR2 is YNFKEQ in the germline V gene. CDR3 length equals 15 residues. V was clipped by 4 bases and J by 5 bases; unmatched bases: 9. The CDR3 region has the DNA TGTGCCAGCAGCCTGCAGAGAGCGGGAGGCAACGAGCAGTACTTC. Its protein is CASSLQRAGGNEQYF.

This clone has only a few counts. CDR3 nucleotides: TGTGCCAGCAGCATACTGTCTCCGCCCCAGACCCAGTACTTC. It yields the protein CASSILSPPQTQYF. This chain joins TRBV11-2 and TRBJ2-5; D unclear. Between the trimmed V and J ends, which lost 5 bases and 6 bases, there was a span of 16 bases. CDR1 is SGHAT, CDR2 FQNNGV, per germline. This CDR3 spans 14 amino acids.

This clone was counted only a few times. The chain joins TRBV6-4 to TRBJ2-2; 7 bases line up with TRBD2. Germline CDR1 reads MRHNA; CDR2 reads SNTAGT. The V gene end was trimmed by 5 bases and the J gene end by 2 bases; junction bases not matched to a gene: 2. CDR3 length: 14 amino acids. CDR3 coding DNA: TGTGCCAGCAGTCGGGACTACAACACCGGGGAGCTGTTTTTT. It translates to CASSRDYNTGELFF.

The CDR3 sequence: CASSIKDRFYGYTF. The CDR3 region has the DNA TGTGCCAGCAGTATAAAGGACAGGTTCTATGGCTACACCTTC. This chain joins TRBV6-5 and TRBJ1-2; TRBD1 agrees at 7 bases. After removal of 5 bases from V and 4 bases from J, the junction contained 7 bases not matched to a gene. The CDR3 loop spans 14 amino acids. Germline V gene lookup returns CDR1 MNHEY and CDR2 SVGAGI.

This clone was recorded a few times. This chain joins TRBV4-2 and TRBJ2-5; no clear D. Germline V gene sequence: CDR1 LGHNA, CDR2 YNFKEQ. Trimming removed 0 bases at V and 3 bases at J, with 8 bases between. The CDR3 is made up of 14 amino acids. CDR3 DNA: TGTGCCAGCAGCCAAGATCTGGGGAAAGAGACCCAGTACTTC. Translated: CASSQDLGKETQYF.

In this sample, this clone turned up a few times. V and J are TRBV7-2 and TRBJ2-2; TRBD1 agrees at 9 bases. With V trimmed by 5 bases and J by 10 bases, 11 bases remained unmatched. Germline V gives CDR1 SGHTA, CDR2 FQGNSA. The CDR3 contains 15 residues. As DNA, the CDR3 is TGTGCCAGCAGCCCCACGGCGGGACAGGGAATGGAGCTGTTTTTT. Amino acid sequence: CASSPTAGQGMELFF.

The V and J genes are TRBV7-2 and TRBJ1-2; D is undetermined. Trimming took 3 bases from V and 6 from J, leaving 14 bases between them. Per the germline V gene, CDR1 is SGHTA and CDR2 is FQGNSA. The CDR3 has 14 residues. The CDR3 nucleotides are TGTGCCAGCAGCTTTAGTATAGGGAAAGATGGCTACACCTTC. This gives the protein CASSFSIGKDGYTF.

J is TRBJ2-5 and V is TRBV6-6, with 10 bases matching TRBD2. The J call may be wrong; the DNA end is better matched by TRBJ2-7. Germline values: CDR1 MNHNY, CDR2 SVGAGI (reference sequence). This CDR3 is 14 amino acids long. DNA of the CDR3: TGTGCCAGCAGTCTAGCGGGAGTGGTCTACGAGCAGTACTTC. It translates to CASSLAGVVYEQYF.

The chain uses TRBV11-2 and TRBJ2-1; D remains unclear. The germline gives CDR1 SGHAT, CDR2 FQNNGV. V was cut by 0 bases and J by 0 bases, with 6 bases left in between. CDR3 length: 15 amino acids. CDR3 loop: CASSLDPSSYNEQFF. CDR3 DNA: TGTGCCAGCAGCTTAGATCCTAGCTCCTACAATGAGCAGTTCTTC.

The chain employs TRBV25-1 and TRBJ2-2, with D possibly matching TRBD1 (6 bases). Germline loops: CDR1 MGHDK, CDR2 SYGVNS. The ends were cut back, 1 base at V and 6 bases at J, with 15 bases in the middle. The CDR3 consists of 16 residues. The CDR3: CASSESGAGWSGELFF. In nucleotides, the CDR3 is TGTGCCAGCAGTGAATCAGGGGCCGGATGGTCCGGGGAGCTGTTTTTT.

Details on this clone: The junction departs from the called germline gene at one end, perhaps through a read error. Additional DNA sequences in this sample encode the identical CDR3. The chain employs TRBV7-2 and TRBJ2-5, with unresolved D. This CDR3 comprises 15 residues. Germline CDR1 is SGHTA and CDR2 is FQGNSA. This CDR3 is CASSWLVGSQETQYF. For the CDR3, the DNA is TGTGCCAGTAGCTGGCTGGTTGGATCCCAAGAGACCCAGTACTTC.

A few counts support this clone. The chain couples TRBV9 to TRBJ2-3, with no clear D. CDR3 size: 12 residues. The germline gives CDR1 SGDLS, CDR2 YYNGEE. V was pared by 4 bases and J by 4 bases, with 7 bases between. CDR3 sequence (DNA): TGTGCCAGCAGCCCTTATTCAGATACGCAGTATTTT. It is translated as CASSPYSDTQYF.

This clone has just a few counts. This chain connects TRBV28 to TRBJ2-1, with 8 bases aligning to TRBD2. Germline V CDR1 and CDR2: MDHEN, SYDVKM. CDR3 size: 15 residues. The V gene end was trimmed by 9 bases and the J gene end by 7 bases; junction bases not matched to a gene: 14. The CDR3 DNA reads TGTGCCAGTATCAAGCCCAGCGGGAGTGCGAATGAGCAGTTCTTC. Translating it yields CASIKPSGSANEQFF.

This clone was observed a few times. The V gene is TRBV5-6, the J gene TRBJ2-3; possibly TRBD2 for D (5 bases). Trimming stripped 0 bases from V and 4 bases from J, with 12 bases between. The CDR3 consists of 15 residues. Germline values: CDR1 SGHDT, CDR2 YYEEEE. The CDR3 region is CASSLGQRSPDTQYF. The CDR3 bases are TGTGCCAGCAGCTTGGGTCAGCGGAGCCCAGATACGCAGTATTTT.

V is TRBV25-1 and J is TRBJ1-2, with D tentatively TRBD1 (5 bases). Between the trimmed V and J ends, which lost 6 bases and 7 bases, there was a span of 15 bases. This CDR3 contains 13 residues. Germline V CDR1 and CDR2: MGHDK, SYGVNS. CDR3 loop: CASSQRRGFGYTF. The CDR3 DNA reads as TGTGCCAGCAGCCAAAGGCGGGGGTTTGGCTACACCTTC.

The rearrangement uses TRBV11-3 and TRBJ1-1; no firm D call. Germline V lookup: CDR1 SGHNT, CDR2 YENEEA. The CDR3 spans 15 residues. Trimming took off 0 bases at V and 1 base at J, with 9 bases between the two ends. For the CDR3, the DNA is TGTGCCAGCAGCTTAGATTCGTCGGGGAACACTGAAGCTTTCTTT. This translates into CASSLDSSGNTEAFF.

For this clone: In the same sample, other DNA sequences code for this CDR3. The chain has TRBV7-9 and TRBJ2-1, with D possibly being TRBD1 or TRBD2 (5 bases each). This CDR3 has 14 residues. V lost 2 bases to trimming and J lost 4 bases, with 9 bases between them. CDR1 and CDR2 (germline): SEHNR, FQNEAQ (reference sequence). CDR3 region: CASSLTGAYNEQFF. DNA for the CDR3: TGTGCCAGCAGCTTAACCGGGGCATACAATGAGCAGTTCTTC. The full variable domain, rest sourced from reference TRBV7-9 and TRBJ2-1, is DTGVSQNPRHKITKRGQNVTFRCDPISEHNRLYWYRQTLGQGPEFLTYFQNEAQLEKSRLLSDRFSAERPKGSFSTLEIQRTEQGDSAMYLCASSLTGAYNEQFFGPGTRLTVL.

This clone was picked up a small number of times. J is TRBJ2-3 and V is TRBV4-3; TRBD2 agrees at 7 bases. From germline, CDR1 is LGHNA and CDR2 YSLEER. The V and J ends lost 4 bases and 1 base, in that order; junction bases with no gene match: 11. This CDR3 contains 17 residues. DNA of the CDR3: TGCGCCAGCAGCCGAACCTTGGGACTACTGGGCACAGATACGCAGTATTTT. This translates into CASSRTLGLLGTDTQYF.

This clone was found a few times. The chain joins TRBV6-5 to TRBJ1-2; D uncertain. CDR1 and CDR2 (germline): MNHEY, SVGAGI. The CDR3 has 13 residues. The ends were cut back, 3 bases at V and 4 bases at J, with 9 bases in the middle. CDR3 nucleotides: TGTGCCAGCAGTTATGACCCCGGCTATGGCTACACCTTC. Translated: CASSYDPGYGYTF.

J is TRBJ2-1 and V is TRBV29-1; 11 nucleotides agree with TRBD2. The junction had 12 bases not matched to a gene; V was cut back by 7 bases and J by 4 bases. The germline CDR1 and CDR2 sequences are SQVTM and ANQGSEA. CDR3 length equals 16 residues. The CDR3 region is CSALAGGASTYNEQFF. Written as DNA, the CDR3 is TGCAGCGCCTTAGCGGGAGGGGCGAGTACTTACAATGAGCAGTTCTTC.

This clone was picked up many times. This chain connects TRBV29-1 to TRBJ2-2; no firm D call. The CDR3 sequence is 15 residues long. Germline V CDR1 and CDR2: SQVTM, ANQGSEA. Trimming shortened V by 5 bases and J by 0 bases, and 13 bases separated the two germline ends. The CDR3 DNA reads TGCAGCGTTTACAACAACGGAGCGAACACCGGGGAGCTGTTTTTT. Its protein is CSVYNNGANTGELFF.

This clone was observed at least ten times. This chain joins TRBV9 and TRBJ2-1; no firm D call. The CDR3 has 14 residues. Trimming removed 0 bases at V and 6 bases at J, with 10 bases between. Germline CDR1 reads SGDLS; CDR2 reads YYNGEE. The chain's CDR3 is CASSVEASSNEQFF. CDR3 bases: TGTGCCAGCAGCGTAGAGGCTAGTAGCAATGAGCAGTTCTTC. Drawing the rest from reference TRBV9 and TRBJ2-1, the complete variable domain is DSGVTQTPKHLITATGQRVTLRCSPRSGDLSVYWYQQSLDQGLQFLIQYYNGEERAKGNILERFSAQQFPDLHSELNLSSLELGDSALYFCASSVEASSNEQFFGPGTRLTVL.

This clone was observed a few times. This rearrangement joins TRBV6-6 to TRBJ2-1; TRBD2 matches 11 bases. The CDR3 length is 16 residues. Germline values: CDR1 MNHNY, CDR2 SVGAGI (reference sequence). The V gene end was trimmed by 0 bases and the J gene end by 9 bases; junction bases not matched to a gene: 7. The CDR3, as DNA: TGTGCCAGCAGTTACTCGAGGACTAGCGGGTTGGGTGAGCAGTTCTTC. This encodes CASSYSRTSGLGEQFF.

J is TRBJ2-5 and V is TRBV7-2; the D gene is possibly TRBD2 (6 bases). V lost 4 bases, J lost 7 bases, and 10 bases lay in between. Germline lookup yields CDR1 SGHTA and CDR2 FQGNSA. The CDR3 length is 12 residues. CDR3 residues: CASSSLGGTQYF. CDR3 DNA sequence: TGTGCCAGCAGCTCTCTCGGGGGGACCCAGTACTTC.